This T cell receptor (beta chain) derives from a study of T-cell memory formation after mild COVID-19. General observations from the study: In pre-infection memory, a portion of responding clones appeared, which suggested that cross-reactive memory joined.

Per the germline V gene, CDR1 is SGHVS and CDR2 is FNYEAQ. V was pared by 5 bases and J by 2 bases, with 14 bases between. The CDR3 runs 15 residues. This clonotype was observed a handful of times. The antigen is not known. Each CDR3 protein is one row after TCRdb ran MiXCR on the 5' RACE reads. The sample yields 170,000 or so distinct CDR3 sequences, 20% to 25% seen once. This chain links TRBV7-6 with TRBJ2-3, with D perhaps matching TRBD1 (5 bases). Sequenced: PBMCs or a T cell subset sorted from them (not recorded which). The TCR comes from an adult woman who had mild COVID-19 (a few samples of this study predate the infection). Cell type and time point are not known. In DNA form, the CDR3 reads TGTGCCAGCAGCGCGGCGCAGGGCGACACAGATACGCAGTATTTT. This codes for CASSAAQGDTDTQYF. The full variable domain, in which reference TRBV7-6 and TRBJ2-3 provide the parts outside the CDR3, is GAGVSQSPRYKVTKRGQDVALRCDPISGHVSLYWYRQALGQGPEFLTYFNYEAQQDKSGLPNDRFSAERPEGSISTLTIQRTEQRDSAMYRCASSAAQGDTDTQYFGPGTRLTVL.